This entry lists 27 T cell receptor beta chains sequenced from one sample in a study of T-cell reconstitution after alpha-beta-depleted transplantation in children. Unique molecular identifiers tagged the TCRbeta library. In TCRdb, the PCR reads were re-called with MiXCR into one record per CDR3 protein. Of a few hundred thousand distinct CDR3 sequences listed, around 46% are singletons. This sample comprised PBMCs, obtained before TCRalphabeta/CD19-depleted stem cell transplant. The receptors were gathered from a girl aged 2 to 9 with aplastic anemia, due to receive a stem cell transplant.

The chain carries TRBV6-5 and TRBJ2-7; TRBD1 matches at 9 bases. V shed 0 bases, J shed 5 bases, and the junction held 8 bases outside the gene matches. Germline CDR1 and CDR2: MNHEY and SVGAGI. This CDR3 spans 16 amino acids. Written as DNA, the CDR3 is TGTGCCAGCAGTTACTCCCAAGACAGGGGGGGCGACGAGCAGTACTTC. Translation gives CASSYSQDRGGDEQYF.

The chain recombines TRBV3-1 with TRBJ2-6; unclear D gene. In germline, CDR1 is LGHDT, CDR2 YNNKEL (reference sequence). This CDR3 contains 17 residues. The germline V and J ends were trimmed by 0 bases and 2 bases, with 11 bases remaining between them. The CDR3 nucleotides read TGTGCCAGCAGCCAAGATTCTCGATTTCCTGGGGCCAACGTCCTGACTTTC. It yields the protein CASSQDSRFPGANVLTF.

In its sample, this clonotype was seen many times. The chain has TRBV12-3 or TRBV12-4 and TRBJ2-3, with TRBD1 identical over 8 bases. J gave up 6 bases and V 4 bases, and 12 bases lay outside the gene matches. CDR3 length equals 16 residues. Written as DNA, the CDR3 is TGTGCCAGCAGTTCCCCCGGGACAGGCGGCTCCGATACGCAGTATTTT. Translated: CASSSPGTGGSDTQYF.

In this sample, this clonotype turned up a few times. The V gene is TRBV4-2, the J gene TRBJ2-5, with D unresolved. Germline CDR1 LGHNA, CDR2 YNFKEQ. This CDR3 comprises 14 residues. V shed 6 bases and J shed 6 bases, with 17 bases lying between them. CDR3 in DNA: TGTGCCAGCAGTCTTAGGACGGGTGGGCAGACCCAGTACTTC. It yields the protein CASSLRTGGQTQYF.

This clonotype appeared a few times. The V gene is TRBV19, the J gene TRBJ2-1, with 9 bases matching TRBD2. The CDR3 covers 15 residues. J was trimmed by 5 bases and V by 5 bases; bases with no gene match: 7. Germline V lookup: CDR1 LNHDA, CDR2 SQIVND (reference sequence). CDR3 bases: TGTGCCAGTAGTTTGACTAGCGGAGGCGACAATGAGCAGTTCTTC. Translation: CASSLTSGGDNEQFF.

The CDR3 region is CASRAPLWGYYGYTF. The DNA for the CDR3 is TGTGCCAGCAGAGCCCCTTTATGGGGCTACTATGGCTACACCTTC. V and J are TRBV6-1 and TRBJ1-2; D is perhaps TRBD1 (5 bases). CDR1 and CDR2 from the germline V gene are MNHNS and SASEGT. The V end lost 6 bases, the J end lost 3 bases, and 17 bases lay between the germline ends. The length of the CDR3 is 15 residues.

This clonotype was counted ten times or more. The chain's CDR3 is CASSQVADPHEGYGYTF. The CDR3 DNA follows: TGCGCCAGCAGCCAAGTTGCGGACCCACACGAAGGCTATGGCTACACCTTC. The chain combines TRBV4-1 with TRBJ1-2; D gene ambiguous. Germline V CDR1 and CDR2: MGHRA, YSYEKL. Deletions cut 1 base from V and 4 bases from J, with 19 bases between. The length of the CDR3 is 17 residues.

This clonotype was recorded many times. V is TRBV5-1 and J is TRBJ2-3, with 12 bases lining up with TRBD2. The CDR3 spans 16 residues. The germline CDR1 and CDR2 sequences are SGHRS and YFSETQ. J gave up 5 bases and V 0 bases, and 4 bases lay outside the gene matches. The CDR3 reads CASSLATSGSLDTQYF. CDR3 DNA: TGCGCCAGCAGCTTGGCGACTAGCGGGAGTTTAGATACGCAGTATTTT.

The rearrangement uses TRBV28 and TRBJ2-1; D is unresolved. The CDR3 runs to 12 residues. Trimming took off 1 base at V and 8 bases at J, with 6 bases between the two ends. Per germline, CDR1 MDHEN and CDR2 SYDVKM. The CDR3 here is CASSLSTYEQFF. CDR3 bases: TGTGCCAGCAGTTTATCCACCTATGAGCAGTTCTTC.

The chain employs TRBV7-2 and TRBJ2-1, with D hard to call. The CDR3 consists of 14 residues. The V end lost 6 bases, the J end lost 5 bases, and 14 bases lay between the germline ends. CDR1 SGHTA and CDR2 FQGNSA come from the germline V gene. CDR3 nucleotides: TGTGCCAGCAGTCGCTTCCCCCTGGACAATGAGCAGTTCTTC. This codes for CASSRFPLDNEQFF.

V and J are TRBV30 and TRBJ2-7, with 11 bases lining up with TRBD1. The junction had 14 bases not matched to a gene; V was cut back by 2 bases and J by 5 bases. The CDR3 is 17 residues long. CDR1 is GTSNPN and CDR2 is SVGIG in the germline V gene (reference sequence). CDR3 amino acids: CAWSRSGTGGIFHEQYF. The CDR3 DNA reads as TGTGCCTGGAGTCGATCCGGGACAGGGGGAATCTTCCACGAGCAGTACTTC.

This clonotype was observed once. The rearrangement uses TRBV20-1 and TRBJ1-1; perhaps TRBD1 as D (5 bases). CDR3 length equals 15 residues. Trimming pared 2 bases from V and 2 bases from J, leaving 15 bases between. CDR1 and CDR2 (germline): DFQATT, SNEGSKA (reference sequence). The CDR3 reads CSARRGGQLNTEAFF. DNA of the CDR3: TGCAGTGCTAGAAGAGGTGGACAACTTAACACTGAAGCTTTCTTT.

The rearrangement uses TRBV12-3 or TRBV12-4 and TRBJ1-5, with a weak D call TRBD1 (6 bases). The CDR3 spans 13 residues. Trimming took 5 bases from V and 5 from J, leaving 10 bases between them. This CDR3 is CASSRQDYQPQHF. CDR3 in DNA: TGTGCCAGCAGTCGACAGGATTATCAGCCCCAGCATTTT.

This clonotype was observed many times. This chain links TRBV5-1 with TRBJ2-1; 9 bases map to TRBD2. The CDR3 covers 16 residues. Trimming took 2 bases from V and 3 from J; bases not matched to a gene: 6. Germline values: CDR1 SGHRS, CDR2 YFSETQ. The CDR3 loop reads CASSFLSGSDYNEQFF. The CDR3 nucleotides read TGCGCCAGCAGCTTCCTTAGCGGGAGCGACTACAATGAGCAGTTCTTC.

The V and J genes are TRBV18 and TRBJ2-1, with 8 nucleotides matching TRBD2. J was trimmed by 7 bases and V by 6 bases; bases with no gene match: 14. Germline V gives CDR1 KGHSH, CDR2 LQKENI. The CDR3 is 16 residues long. CDR3 coding DNA: TGTGCCAGCTCGCGACCAGTAGCGGGGCCATGGAATGAGCAGTTCTTC. Encoded protein: CASSRPVAGPWNEQFF.

This chain connects TRBV4-2 to TRBJ2-5; 8 positions match TRBD2. The length of the CDR3 is 15 residues. The V gene's germline CDR1 is LGHNA and CDR2 YNFKEQ. V was pared by 3 bases and J by 5 bases, with 8 bases of the junction left unmatched. The CDR3 region is CASSQTGTSLETQYF. The DNA of the CDR3 is TGTGCCAGCAGCCAGACCGGGACTAGTTTGGAGACCCAGTACTTC.

This clonotype was detected only a few times. The genes are TRBV6-2 or TRBV6-3 and TRBJ2-6; D gene ambiguous. This CDR3 has 13 amino acids. Germline V gene lookup returns CDR1 MNHEY and CDR2 SVGEGT. V dropped 2 bases and J dropped 4 bases, with 3 bases sitting between them. The DNA for the CDR3 is TGTGCCAGCAGTTACCCCGGGGCCAACGTCCTGACTTTC. It specifies CASSYPGANVLTF.

This clonotype was found a few times. The chain recombines TRBV28 with TRBJ2-1; tentatively, D is TRBD1 (5 bases). The CDR3 extends over 15 amino acids. Trimming cost V 4 bases and J 9 bases, with 19 bases left between them. CDR1 and CDR2 (germline): MDHEN, SYDVKM. Written as DNA, the CDR3 is TGTGCCAGCAGTTCCCCTTGGGGTAGCAGGGTTGAGCAGTTCTTC. As protein: CASSSPWGSRVEQFF.

This rearrangement joins TRBV27 to TRBJ1-2; the match to TRBD1 covers 7 bases. CDR1 MNHEY and CDR2 SMNVEV come from the germline V gene (reference sequence). CDR3 length equals 15 residues. With 5 bases clipped from V and 6 bases from J, the junction kept 12 bases outside the gene matches. The CDR3 DNA follows: TGTGCCAGCAGTCCCCGTGGAGGGGGCGCGGATGGCTACACCTTC. This encodes CASSPRGGGADGYTF.

This clonotype was seen repeatedly, ten times or more. V and J are TRBV29-1 and TRBJ2-7; 7 bases map to TRBD1. The CDR3 runs 10 residues. V lost 4 bases and J lost 10; bases outside the gene matches: 4. The germline V gene has CDR1 SQVTM and CDR2 ANQGSEA. CDR3 protein: CSVGTGPQYF. CDR3 in DNA: TGCAGCGTTGGGACAGGACCCCAGTACTTC.

The table lists this clonotype with many counts. The chain uses TRBV27 and TRBJ2-1; 8 bases are shared with TRBD1. The CDR3 consists of 13 residues. Trimming removed 6 bases from V and 9 bases from J; junction bases left unmatched: 7. Germline CDR1 MNHEY, CDR2 SMNVEV (reference sequence). In DNA, the CDR3 is TGTGCCAGCAGGGATGGGACAGGAGGTGAGCAGTTCTTC. This codes for CASRDGTGGEQFF.

On this clonotype itself: Possible read error: a much larger clone is one base away. V and J are TRBV7-9 and TRBJ1-5, with D unclear. Germline lookup yields CDR1 SEHNR and CDR2 FQNEAQ (reference sequence). The CDR3 runs to 16 residues. Trimming left V 4 bases short and J 0 bases short, with 13 bases between. The CDR3 bases are TGTGCCAGCAGCTGCGGACGGGCTTATAGCAATCAGCCCCAGCATTTT. This codes for CASSCGRAYSNQPQHF.

In its sample, this clonotype was seen a few times. The gene calls are TRBV20-1 and TRBJ2-1; weak D call: TRBD2 (5 bases). This CDR3 is 15 amino acids long. The V and J ends lost 3 bases and 2 bases respectively, with 14 bases between them. Germline CDR1 and CDR2: DFQATT and SNEGSKA (reference sequence). The CDR3 region has the DNA TGCAGTGCTAGCGGGATTGACACGGCCTACAATGAGCAGTTCTTC. Its translation: CSASGIDTAYNEQFF.

This clonotype was counted between two and nine times. The chain is built from TRBV29-1 and TRBJ1-2; D might be TRBD1 (5 bases). V was trimmed by 5 bases and J by 3 bases, leaving 7 bases between them. The CDR3 length is 11 residues. Germline CDR1 reads SQVTM; CDR2 reads ANQGSEA. CDR3 in DNA: TGCAGCGTTTCGACAGACTATGGCTACACCTTC. It encodes CSVSTDYGYTF.

The chain couples TRBV7-6 to TRBJ2-3; possible D gene TRBD2, 6 bases. The CDR3 is 15 residues long. Trimming took off 5 bases at V and 0 bases at J, with 12 bases between the two ends. Germline V lookup: CDR1 SGHVS, CDR2 FNYEAQ. CDR3 loop: CASSALASSTDTQYF. Here the CDR3 DNA reads TGTGCCAGCAGCGCCCTAGCGAGTAGCACAGATACGCAGTATTTT.

The chain carries TRBV28 and TRBJ2-1; possible D gene TRBD1, 6 bases. The CDR3 has 15 residues. The germline V and J ends were trimmed by 9 bases and 1 base, with 16 bases remaining between them. Looked up from germline, CDR1 is MDHEN and CDR2 is SYDVKM. The chain's CDR3 is CASGHGTPSYNEQFF. For the CDR3, the DNA is TGTGCCAGTGGACACGGGACACCTTCCTACAATGAGCAGTTCTTC. Full variable domain (outside the CDR3, taken from reference TRBV28 and TRBJ2-1): DVKVTQSSRYLVKRTGEKVFLECVQDMDHENMFWYRQDPGLGLRLIYFSYDVKMKEKGDIPEGYSVSREKKERFSLILESASTNQTSMYLCASGHGTPSYNEQFFGPGTRLTVL.

The rearrangement uses TRBV29-1 and TRBJ1-1, with D hard to call. V lost 5 bases to trimming and J lost 4 bases, with 14 bases between them. The CDR3 length is 13 residues. The V gene's germline CDR1 is SQVTM and CDR2 ANQGSEA. The CDR3 region is CSVIPVSGTEAFF. In DNA, the CDR3 is TGCAGCGTTATCCCGGTCTCGGGCACTGAAGCTTTCTTT. Filled out from reference TRBV29-1 and TRBJ1-1, the complete variable domain reads SAVISQKPSRDICQRGTSLTIQCQVDSQVTMMFWYRQQPGQSLTLIATANQGSEATYESGFVIDKFPISRPNLTFSTLTVSNMSPEDSSIYLCSVIPVSGTEAFFGQGTRLTVV.